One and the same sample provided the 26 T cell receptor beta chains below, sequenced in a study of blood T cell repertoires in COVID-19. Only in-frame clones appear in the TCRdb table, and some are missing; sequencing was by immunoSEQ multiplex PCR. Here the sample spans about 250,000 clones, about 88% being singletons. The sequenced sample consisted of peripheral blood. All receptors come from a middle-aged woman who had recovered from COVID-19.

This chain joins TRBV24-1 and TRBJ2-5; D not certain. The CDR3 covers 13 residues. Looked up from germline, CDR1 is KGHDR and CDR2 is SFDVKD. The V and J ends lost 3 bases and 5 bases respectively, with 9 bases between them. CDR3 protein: CATSDPGMETQYF. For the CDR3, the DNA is TGTGCCACCAGTGATCCAGGAATGGAGACCCAGTACTTC.

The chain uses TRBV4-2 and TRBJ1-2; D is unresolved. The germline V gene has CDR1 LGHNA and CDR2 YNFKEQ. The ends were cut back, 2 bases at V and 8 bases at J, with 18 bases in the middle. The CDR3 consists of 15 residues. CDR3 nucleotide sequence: TGTGCCAGCAGCCAACCTCGAGAGGGTCGGAAGGGCTACACCTTC. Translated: CASSQPREGRKGYTF.

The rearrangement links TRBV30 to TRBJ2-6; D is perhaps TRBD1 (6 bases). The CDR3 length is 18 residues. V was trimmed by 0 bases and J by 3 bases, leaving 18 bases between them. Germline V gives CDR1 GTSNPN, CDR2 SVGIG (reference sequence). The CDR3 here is CAWSVDRFGIGGANVLTF. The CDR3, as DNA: TGTGCCTGGAGTGTCGACAGGTTCGGAATCGGTGGGGCCAACGTCCTGACTTTC. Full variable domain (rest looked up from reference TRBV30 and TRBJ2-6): SQTIHQWPATLVQPVGSPLSLECTVEGTSNPNLYWYRQAAGRGLQLLFYSVGIGQISSEVPQNLSASRPQDRQFILSSKKLLLSDSGFYLCAWSVDRFGIGGANVLTFGAGSRLTVL.

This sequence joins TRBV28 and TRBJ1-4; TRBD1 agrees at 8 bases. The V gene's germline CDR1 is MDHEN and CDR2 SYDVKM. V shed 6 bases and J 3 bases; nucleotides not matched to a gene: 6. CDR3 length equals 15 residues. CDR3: CASRETGVPNEKLFF. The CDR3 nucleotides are TGTGCCAGCAGAGAGACAGGGGTTCCTAATGAAAAACTGTTTTTT.

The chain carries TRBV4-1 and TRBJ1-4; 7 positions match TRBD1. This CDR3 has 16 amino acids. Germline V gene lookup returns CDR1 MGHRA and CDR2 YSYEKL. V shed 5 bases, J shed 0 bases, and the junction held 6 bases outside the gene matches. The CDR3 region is CASSRQGPPTNEKLFF. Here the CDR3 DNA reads TGCGCCAGCAGCAGACAGGGCCCGCCAACTAATGAAAAACTGTTTTTT.

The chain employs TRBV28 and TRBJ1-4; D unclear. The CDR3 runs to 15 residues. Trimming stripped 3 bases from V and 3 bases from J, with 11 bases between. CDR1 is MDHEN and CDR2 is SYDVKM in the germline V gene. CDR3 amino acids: CASSFYPYPNEKLFF. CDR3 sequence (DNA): TGTGCCAGCAGTTTCTATCCTTATCCTAATGAAAAACTGTTTTTT.

The CDR3 DNA sequence: TGTGCCAGCAGCTCCTACAGGGGACTCAGCACAGATACGCAGTATTTT. This encodes CASSSYRGLSTDTQYF. The V gene is TRBV7-9, the J gene TRBJ2-3; a weak D match, TRBD1 (7 bases). Trimming removed 4 bases at V and 0 bases at J, with 14 bases between. Germline assignment: CDR1 SEHNR and CDR2 FQNEAQ (reference sequence). This CDR3 is built from 16 residues.

CDR3 protein: CASSLAGLSYNEQFF. The CDR3 nucleotides are TGCGCCAGCAGCCTAGCGGGGCTCTCCTACAATGAGCAGTTCTTC. The V gene is TRBV4-3, the J gene TRBJ2-1, with 8 bases identical to TRBD2. Germline CDR1 reads LGHNA; CDR2 reads YSLEER. V lost 4 bases and J lost 0; bases outside the gene matches: 2. The CDR3 spans 15 residues.

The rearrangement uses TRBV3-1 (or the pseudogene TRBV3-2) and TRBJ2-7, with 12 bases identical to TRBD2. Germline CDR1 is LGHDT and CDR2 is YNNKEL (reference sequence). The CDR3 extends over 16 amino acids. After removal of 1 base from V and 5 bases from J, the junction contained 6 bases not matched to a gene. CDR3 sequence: CASSQGLAGGQHEQYF. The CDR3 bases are TGTGCCAGCAGCCAAGGCCTAGCGGGAGGGCAGCACGAGCAGTACTTC.

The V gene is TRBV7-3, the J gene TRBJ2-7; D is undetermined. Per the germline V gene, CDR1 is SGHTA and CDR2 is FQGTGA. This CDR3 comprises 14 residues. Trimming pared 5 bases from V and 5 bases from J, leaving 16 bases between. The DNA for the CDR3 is TGTGCCAGCAGCCCCTACAGTCTCCCCCACGAGCAGTACTTC. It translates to CASSPYSLPHEQYF.

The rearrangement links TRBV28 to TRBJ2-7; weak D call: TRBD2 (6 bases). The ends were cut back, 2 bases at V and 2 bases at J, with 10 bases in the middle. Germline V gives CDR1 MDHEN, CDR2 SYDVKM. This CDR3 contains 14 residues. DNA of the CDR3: TGTGCCAGCAGTTTACGGGGACTTGCCTACGAGCAGTACTTC. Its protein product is CASSLRGLAYEQYF.

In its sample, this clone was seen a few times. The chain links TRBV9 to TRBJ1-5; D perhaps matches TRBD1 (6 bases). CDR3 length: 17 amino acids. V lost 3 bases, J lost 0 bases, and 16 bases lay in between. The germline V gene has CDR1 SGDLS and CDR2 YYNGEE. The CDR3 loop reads CASSASPGADSNQPQHF. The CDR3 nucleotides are TGTGCCAGCAGCGCGTCCCCAGGGGCGGATAGCAATCAGCCCCAGCATTTT. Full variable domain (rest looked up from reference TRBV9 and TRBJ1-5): DSGVTQTPKHLITATGQRVTLRCSPRSGDLSVYWYQQSLDQGLQFLIQYYNGEERAKGNILERFSAQQFPDLHSELNLSSLELGDSALYFCASSASPGADSNQPQHFGDGTRLSIL.

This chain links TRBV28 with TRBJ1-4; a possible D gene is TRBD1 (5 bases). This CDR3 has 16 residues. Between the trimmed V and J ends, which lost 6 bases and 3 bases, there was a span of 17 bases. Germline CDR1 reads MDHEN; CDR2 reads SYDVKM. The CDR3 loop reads CASSLIGGVANEKLFF. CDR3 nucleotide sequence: TGTGCCAGCAGCTTAATTGGGGGGGTTGCTAATGAAAAACTGTTTTTT. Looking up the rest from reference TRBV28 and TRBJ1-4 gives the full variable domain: DVKVTQSSRYLVKRTGEKVFLECVQDMDHENMFWYRQDPGLGLRLIYFSYDVKMKEKGDIPEGYSVSREKKERFSLILESASTNQTSMYLCASSLIGGVANEKLFFGSGTQLSVL.

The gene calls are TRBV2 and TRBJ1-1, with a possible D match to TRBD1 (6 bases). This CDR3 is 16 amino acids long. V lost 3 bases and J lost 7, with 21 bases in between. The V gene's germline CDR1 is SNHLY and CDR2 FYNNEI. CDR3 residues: CASSDSRGGRTNEAFF. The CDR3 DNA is TGTGCCAGCAGTGATAGTCGGGGGGGGCGTACGAATGAAGCTTTCTTT.

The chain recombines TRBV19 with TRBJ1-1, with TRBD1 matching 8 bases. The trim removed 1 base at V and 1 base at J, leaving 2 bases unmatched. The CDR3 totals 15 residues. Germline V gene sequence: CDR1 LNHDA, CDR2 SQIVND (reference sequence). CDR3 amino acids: CASSIVTGANTEAFF. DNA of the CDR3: TGTGCCAGTAGTATAGTGACAGGGGCGAACACTGAAGCTTTCTTT.

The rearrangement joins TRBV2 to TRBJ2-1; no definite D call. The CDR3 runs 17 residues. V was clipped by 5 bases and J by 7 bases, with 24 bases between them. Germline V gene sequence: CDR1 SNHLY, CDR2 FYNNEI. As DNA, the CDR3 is TGTGCCAGCAGTAGCCACATTAGTACGGGTTTTTTTAATGAGCAGTTCTTC. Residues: CASSSHISTGFFNEQFF. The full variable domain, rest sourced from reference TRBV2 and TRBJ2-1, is EPEVTQTPSHQVTQMGQEVILRCVPISNHLYFYWYRQILGQKVEFLVSFYNNEISEKSEIFDDQFSVERPDGSNFTLKIRSTKLEDSAMYFCASSSHISTGFFNEQFFGPGTRLTVL.

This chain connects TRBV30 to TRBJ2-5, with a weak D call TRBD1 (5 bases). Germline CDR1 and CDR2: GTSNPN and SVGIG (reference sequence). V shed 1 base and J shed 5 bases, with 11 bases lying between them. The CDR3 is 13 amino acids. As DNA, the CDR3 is TGTGCCTGGAGTGGCAGGGTCACGGAGACCCAGTACTTC. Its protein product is CAWSGRVTETQYF.

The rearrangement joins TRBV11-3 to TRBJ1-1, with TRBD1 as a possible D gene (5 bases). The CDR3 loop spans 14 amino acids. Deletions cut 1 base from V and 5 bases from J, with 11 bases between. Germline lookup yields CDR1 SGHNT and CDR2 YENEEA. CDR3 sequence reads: CASSLGSRDTEAFF. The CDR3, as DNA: TGTGCCAGCAGCTTAGGCTCCAGGGATACTGAAGCTTTCTTT.

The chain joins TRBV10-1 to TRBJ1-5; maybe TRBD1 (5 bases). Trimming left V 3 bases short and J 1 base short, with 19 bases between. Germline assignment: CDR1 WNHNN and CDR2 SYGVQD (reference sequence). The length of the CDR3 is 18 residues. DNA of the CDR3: TGCGCCAGCAGTGATATGGTCCGGGGACTTGCGAGCAATCAGCCCCAGCATTTT. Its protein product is CASSDMVRGLASNQPQHF.

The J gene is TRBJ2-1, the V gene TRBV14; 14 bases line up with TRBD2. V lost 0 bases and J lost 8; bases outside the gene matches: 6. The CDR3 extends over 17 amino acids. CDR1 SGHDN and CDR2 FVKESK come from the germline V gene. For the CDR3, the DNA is TGTGCCAGCAGCCAAGAGAAGGGACTAGCGGGAGACCATGAGCAGTTCTTC. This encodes CASSQEKGLAGDHEQFF.

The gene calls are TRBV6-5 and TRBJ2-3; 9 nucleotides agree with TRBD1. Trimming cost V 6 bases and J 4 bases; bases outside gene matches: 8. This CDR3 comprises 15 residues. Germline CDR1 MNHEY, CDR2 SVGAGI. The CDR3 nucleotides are TGTGCCAGCAGCCTCACAGGGGGCATAGCAGATACGCAGTATTTT. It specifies CASSLTGGIADTQYF.

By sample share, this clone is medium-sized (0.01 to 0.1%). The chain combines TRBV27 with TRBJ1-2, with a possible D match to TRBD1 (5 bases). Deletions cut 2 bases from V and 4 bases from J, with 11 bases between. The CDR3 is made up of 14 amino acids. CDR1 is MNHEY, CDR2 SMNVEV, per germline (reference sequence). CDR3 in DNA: TGTGCCAGCAGTTTAGGGGCGGCTTCCTATGGCTACACCTTC. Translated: CASSLGAASYGYTF.

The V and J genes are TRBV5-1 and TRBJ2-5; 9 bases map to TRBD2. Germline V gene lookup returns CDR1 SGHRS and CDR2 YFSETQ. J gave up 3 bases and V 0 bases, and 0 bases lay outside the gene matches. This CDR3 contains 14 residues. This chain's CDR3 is CASSLERGEETQYF. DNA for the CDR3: TGCGCCAGCAGCTTGGAGCGGGGGGAAGAGACCCAGTACTTC. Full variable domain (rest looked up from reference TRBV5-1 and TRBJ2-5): KAGVTQTPRYLIKTRGQQVTLSCSPISGHRSVSWYQQTPGQGLQFLFEYFSETQRNKGNFPGRFSGRQFSNSRSEMNVSTLELGDSALYLCASSLERGEETQYFGPGTRLLVL.

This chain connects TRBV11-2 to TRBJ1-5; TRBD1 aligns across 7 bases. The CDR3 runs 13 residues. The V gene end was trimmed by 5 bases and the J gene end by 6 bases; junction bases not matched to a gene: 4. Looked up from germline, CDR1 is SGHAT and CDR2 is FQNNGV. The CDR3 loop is CASSPGDSQPQHF. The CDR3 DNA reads TGTGCCAGCAGCCCCGGGGACAGTCAGCCCCAGCATTTT.

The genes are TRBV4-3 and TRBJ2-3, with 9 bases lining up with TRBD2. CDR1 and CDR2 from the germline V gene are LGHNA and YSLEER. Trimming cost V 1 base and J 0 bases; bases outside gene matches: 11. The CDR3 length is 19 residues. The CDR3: CASSQASAGGPYSTDTQYF. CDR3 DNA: TGCGCCAGCAGCCAAGCCAGCGCGGGGGGGCCGTACAGCACAGATACGCAGTATTTT.

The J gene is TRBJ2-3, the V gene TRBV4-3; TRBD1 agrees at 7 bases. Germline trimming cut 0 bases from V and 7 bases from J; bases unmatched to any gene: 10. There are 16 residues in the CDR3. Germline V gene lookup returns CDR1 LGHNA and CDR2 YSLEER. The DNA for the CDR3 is TGCGCCAGCAGCCAAGAAGGACCCAGGGGGAAGAATACGCAGTATTTT. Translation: CASSQEGPRGKNTQYF.